Below, one T cell receptor beta chain is given with its context. The data derive from a study of T cells in Graves' hyperthyroidism and ophthalmopathy. Patients showing uncontrolled infection, other autoimmune disease, pregnancy or lactation were ineligible. Amplification yielded TCR beta CDR3 regions, with RNA transcripts as the source. HTBI primers were the set used in a first-round RT-PCR of the TCR CDR3. TCRdb ran MiXCR on the multiplex PCR reads and lists one entry per CDR3 protein. Of about 210,000 distinct CDR3 sequences in the sample, roughly 17% are singletons; the top ten hold around 52%. The receptor's source is a man in his fifties with Graves' hyperthyroidism. Sequenced input: blood.

DNA of the CDR3: TGTGCCAGCAGCTCGGCGACAGGGATGTACGAGCAGTACTTC. It translates to CASSSATGMYEQYF. The chain uses TRBV5-6 and TRBJ2-7; 7 bases are a match to TRBD1. CDR1 and CDR2 (germline): SGHDT, YYEEEE. The CDR3 is 14 amino acids. V lost 3 bases and J lost 4; bases outside the gene matches: 7.